This T cell receptor (beta chain) was recovered during a study of cytomegalovirus exposure and HLA in healthy donors. There are 16 residues in the CDR3. The germline V gene has CDR1 SGDLS and CDR2 YYNGEE. The J segment lost 4 bases and the V segment lost 1 base, leaving 8 bases of the junction unmatched. Both 60 Vbeta primers and 13 Jbeta primers went into the PCR. TCRdb keeps only in-frame clones here, not all; method: immunoSEQ multiplex PCR. The repertoire consists of fewer than 150,000 clones, with over 60% occurring once and the leading ten covering about 7.7%. The J gene is TRBJ2-5, the V gene TRBV9, with 9 bases fitting TRBD2. Sequencing was performed on PBMCs. The sequence derives from a young man in good health and CMV-seropositive. The CDR3 DNA sequence: TGTGCCAGCAGCGTATATGGCGGGGGGGAGGGAGAGACCCAGTACTTC. Encoded protein: CASSVYGGGEGETQYF.